This T cell receptor (beta chain) was obtained from a study of blood T cell repertoires in COVID-19. Looking at the study overall: Some COVID-19 samples were acute and others convalescent; all came from the United States, Italy and Spain. PBMCs, B-cell-depleted T cells, or T cells were the source of the cDNA or gDNA that made up the material.

The germline V gene encodes CDR1 SEHNR and CDR2 FQNEAQ (reference sequence). The CDR3 sequence is 14 residues long. After removal of 2 bases from V and 5 bases from J, the junction contained 1 base not matched to a gene. The assay was immunoSEQ multiplex PCR, and TCRdb's table has in-frame clones only and misses some. The sample shows about 110,000 clones, roughly four fifths of them seen only once. The rearrangement links TRBV7-9 to TRBJ1-4, with 8 bases that match TRBD1. The sequence was collected from a woman aged 70 to 79 with acute or convalescent COVID-19. The sequencing input was peripheral blood. The CDR3 nucleotides read TGTGCCAGCAGCTTAAGACAGGGGAATGAAAAACTGTTTTTT. It specifies CASSLRQGNEKLFF.